This entry is about one TCR beta chain. These data are taken from a study of OX40 agonist ivuxolimab in advanced cancers. Assay: immunoSEQ multiplex PCR; the TCRdb copy retains only in-frame clones and omits some. Among 60,000 or so clones, 84% were seen once, and the ten largest hold roughly 2.4%. CDR3 size: 14 residues. The germline V gene has CDR1 MDHEN and CDR2 SYDVKM. With 8 bases clipped from V and 4 bases from J, the junction kept 4 bases outside the gene matches. The clonotype was recovered from an adult with an advanced solid tumor such as melanoma, head and neck, liver or kidney cancer. The V call is TRBV28, the J call TRBJ2-3; 12 bases map to TRBD2. Source: CD4+ or CD8+ T cells sorted from blood, taken in a trial of the OX40 agonist ivuxolimab. This CDR3 reads CASLAGGIADTQYF. The CDR3 DNA is TGTGCCAGCCTAGCGGGGGGGATCGCAGATACGCAGTATTTT.